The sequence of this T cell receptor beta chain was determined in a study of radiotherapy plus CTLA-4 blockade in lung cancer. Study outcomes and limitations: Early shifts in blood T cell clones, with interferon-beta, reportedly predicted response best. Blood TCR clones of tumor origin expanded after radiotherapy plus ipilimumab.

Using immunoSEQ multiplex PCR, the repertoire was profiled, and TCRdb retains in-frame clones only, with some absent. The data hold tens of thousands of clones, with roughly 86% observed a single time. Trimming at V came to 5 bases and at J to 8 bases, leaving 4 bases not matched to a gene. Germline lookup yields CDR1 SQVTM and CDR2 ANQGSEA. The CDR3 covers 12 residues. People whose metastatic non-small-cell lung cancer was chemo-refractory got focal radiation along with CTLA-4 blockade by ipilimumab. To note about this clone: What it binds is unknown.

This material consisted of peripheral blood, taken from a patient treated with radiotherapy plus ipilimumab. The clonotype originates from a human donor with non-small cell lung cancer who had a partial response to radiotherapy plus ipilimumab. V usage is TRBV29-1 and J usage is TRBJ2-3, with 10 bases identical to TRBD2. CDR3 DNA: TGCAGCGTTCTAGCGGGAGAGGTTACGCAGTATTTT. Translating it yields CSVLAGEVTQYF.